Listed here are 8 T cell receptor beta chains from one sample, sequenced in a study of type 1 regulatory T cells. Each CDR3 protein gets one entry after TCRdb re-called the reads with MiXCR. There are around 88,000 distinct CDR3 sequences in the sample; less than 40% occur only once, and less than 2.5% lies in the top ten. The source material was CD4+ T cells, either the whole sample or a sorted fraction (not recorded which). These receptors were taken from a human donor in good health.

The V and J genes are TRBV3-1 and TRBJ1-2, with TRBD1 matching over 7 bases. The germline gives CDR1 LGHDT, CDR2 YNNKEL (reference sequence). Trimming at V came to 0 bases and at J to 4 bases, leaving 8 bases not matched to a gene. This CDR3 spans 16 amino acids. CDR3 DNA sequence: TGTGCCAGCAGCCAAGAATGGACAGGCACAGCCTATGGCTACACCTTC. This sequence encodes CASSQEWTGTAYGYTF. The variable domain in full, with the rest retrieved from reference TRBV3-1 and TRBJ1-2, is DTAVSQTPKYLVTQMGNDKSIKCEQNLGHDTMYWYKQDSKKFLKIMFSYNNKELIINETVPNRFSPKSPDKAHLNLHINSLELGDSAVYFCASSQEWTGTAYGYTFGSGTRLTVV.

The V gene is TRBV20-1, the J gene TRBJ2-7; 8 positions agree with TRBD2. This CDR3 contains 15 residues. Trimming cost V 6 bases and J 1 base; bases outside gene matches: 11. The germline gives CDR1 DFQATT, CDR2 SNEGSKA (reference sequence). Here the CDR3 DNA reads TGCAGTGCATACAGCGGGCGGGAGGTTTCCTACGAGCAGTACTTC. Translation: CSAYSGREVSYEQYF.

V usage is TRBV11-2 and J usage is TRBJ2-1; 12 nucleotides match TRBD2. Germline V gene lookup returns CDR1 SGHAT and CDR2 FQNNGV. V shed 4 bases, J shed 5 bases, and the junction held 6 bases outside the gene matches. The CDR3 length is 16 residues. CDR3 region: CASSSERTSGDNEQFF. The CDR3 region has the DNA TGTGCCAGCAGCTCAGAGCGGACTAGCGGGGACAATGAGCAGTTCTTC.

The chain carries TRBV14 and TRBJ2-2; D may be TRBD2 (6 bases). Germline assignment: CDR1 SGHDN and CDR2 FVKESK. Trimming cost V 0 bases and J 0 bases, with 11 bases left between them. CDR3 length: 17 residues. The CDR3: CASSQDLAGSNTGELFF. CDR3 bases: TGTGCCAGCAGCCAAGATTTGGCGGGATCGAACACCGGGGAGCTGTTTTTT. Complete variable domain (other parts from reference TRBV14 and TRBJ2-2): EAGVTQFPSHSVIEKGQTVTLRCDPISGHDNLYWYRRVMGKEIKFLLHFVKESKQDESGMPNNRFLAERTGGTYSTLKVQPAELEDSGVYFCASSQDLAGSNTGELFFGEGSRLTVL.

The chain couples TRBV28 to TRBJ2-7; a possible D gene is TRBD2 (7 bases). This CDR3 is built from 14 residues. V lost 1 base, J lost 7 bases, and 14 bases lay in between. Germline values: CDR1 MDHEN, CDR2 SYDVKM. The CDR3 bases are TGTGCCAGCAGTTTATCGAGGGGGGGCAAAGAGCAGTACTTC. Protein product: CASSLSRGGKEQYF.

The rearrangement joins TRBV29-1 to TRBJ1-1; 7 bases fit TRBD1. Germline V lookup: CDR1 SQVTM, CDR2 ANQGSEA. Trimming took 5 bases from V and 2 from J; bases not matched to a gene: 2. CDR3 length equals 12 residues. The CDR3 DNA sequence: TGCAGCGTTTGGGACAGAAACACTGAAGCTTTCTTT. Protein product: CSVWDRNTEAFF.

This sequence joins TRBV20-1 and TRBJ2-7; tentative D call: TRBD2 (6 bases). This CDR3 spans 12 amino acids. Between the trimmed V and J ends, which lost 4 bases and 2 bases, there was a span of 9 bases. Germline loops: CDR1 DFQATT, CDR2 SNEGSKA (reference sequence). The CDR3 here is CSATGETYEQYF. The DNA of the CDR3 is TGCAGTGCTACGGGGGAAACCTACGAGCAGTACTTC.

The V call is TRBV6-2 or TRBV6-3, the J call TRBJ1-5; unclear D gene. The CDR3 contains 13 residues. V was trimmed by 2 bases and J by 9 bases, leaving 11 bases between them. From germline, CDR1 is MNHEY and CDR2 SVGEGT. CDR3 loop: CASSYEHFGPQHF. Written as DNA, the CDR3 is TGTGCCAGCAGTTACGAGCACTTCGGGCCCCAGCATTTT.